Shown below are 22 T cell receptor beta chains from a single sample sequenced in a study of a mutant IDH1 vaccine in newly diagnosed glioma. Generated by immunoSEQ multiplex PCR, the TCRdb table keeps only in-frame clones and is missing some. The sample consists of tens of thousands of clones, 92% of them appearing once. Time point defined: week 35, safety follow-up. The study gave 300 ug of mutant IDH1 20-mer peptide per vaccine dose, with topical imiquimod. Their recognized antigens are unknown. Sequenced here: PBMCs, sampled from a glioma patient whose treatment included an IDH1 peptide vaccine. These receptors were collected from a man between 45 and 60 years old with glioma.

This chain links TRBV5-6 with TRBJ2-7, with a weak D call TRBD2 (5 bases). Germline CDR1 is SGHDT and CDR2 is YYEEEE. The CDR3 extends over 15 amino acids. Trimming stripped 6 bases from V and 2 bases from J, with 18 bases between. CDR3 loop: CASNIEGFGAYEQYF. The CDR3 DNA is TGTGCCAGCAATATCGAGGGATTTGGCGCCTACGAGCAGTACTTC.

The chain links TRBV2 to TRBJ1-3; D perhaps matches TRBD1 (5 bases). Germline CDR1 SNHLY, CDR2 FYNNEI. CDR3 length: 12 amino acids. With 6 bases removed from V and 4 bases from J, the gap between germline ends came to 7 bases. DNA of the CDR3: TGTGCCAGCAGGACAGACGGAAACACCATATATTTT. It specifies CASRTDGNTIYF.

This clone appeared once. The CDR3 nucleotides are TGCAGCGTCCTGAGGGAGACCCAGTACTTC. This gives the protein CSVLRETQYF. The V call is TRBV29-1, the J call TRBJ2-5; D unclear. The CDR3 extends over 10 amino acids. Germline V gene lookup returns CDR1 SQVTM and CDR2 ANQGSEA. Trimming removed 6 bases from V and 5 bases from J, with 7 bases in between.

The rearrangement links TRBV5-8 to TRBJ1-5; no clear D gene. The CDR3 covers 16 residues. Trimming took off 5 bases at V and 1 base at J, with 16 bases between the two ends. Germline CDR1 SGHTS, CDR2 YDEGEE. CDR3 nucleotides: TGTGCCAGCAGTGTAGGGAATCGGGTAAGCAATCAGCCCCAGCATTTT. This sequence encodes CASSVGNRVSNQPQHF.

The V call is TRBV4-1, the J call TRBJ2-5; TRBD1 matches 11 bases. The length of the CDR3 is 16 residues. The germline V gene encodes CDR1 MGHRA and CDR2 YSYEKL. With 3 bases clipped from V and 4 bases from J, the junction kept 7 bases outside the gene matches. The CDR3 protein is CASSHGTGGEGETQYF. CDR3 coding DNA: TGCGCCAGCAGCCACGGGACAGGGGGTGAAGGAGAGACCCAGTACTTC.

The chain uses TRBV5-8 and TRBJ2-7, with 9 bases aligning to TRBD1. CDR3 size: 14 residues. V was pared by 4 bases and J by 5 bases, with 7 bases of the junction left unmatched. Germline CDR1 reads SGHTS; CDR2 reads YDEGEE. The CDR3 protein is CASSLGTGKDEQYF. The DNA for the CDR3 is TGTGCCAGCAGCCTCGGGACAGGGAAGGACGAGCAGTACTTC.

J is TRBJ2-7 and V is TRBV7-8, with 11 bases aligning to TRBD1. The trim removed 5 bases at V and 0 bases at J, leaving 9 bases unmatched. Germline CDR1 SGHVS, CDR2 FQNEAQ. The CDR3 sequence is 17 residues long. The CDR3 here is CASSPGQGARFSYEQYF. CDR3 nucleotides: TGTGCCAGCAGCCCAGGACAGGGGGCCCGATTCTCCTACGAGCAGTACTTC.

Only a few counts were recorded for this clone. The chain has TRBV4-2 and TRBJ1-1, with D tentatively TRBD1 (6 bases). CDR3 length: 15 residues. V lost 4 bases and J 0 bases, leaving 12 bases between the germline ends. CDR1 LGHNA and CDR2 YNFKEQ come from the germline V gene. In DNA, the CDR3 is TGTGCCAGCAGCCTCGGACAGAGCCTGAACACTGAAGCTTTCTTT. It yields the protein CASSLGQSLNTEAFF.

The chain has TRBV5-1 and TRBJ1-1; D not resolved. Germline CDR1 and CDR2: SGHRS and YFSETQ. This CDR3 contains 13 residues. Between the trimmed V and J ends, which lost 0 bases and 4 bases, there was a span of 7 bases. CDR3 in amino acids: CASSLAGPTEAFF. The DNA of the CDR3 is TGCGCCAGCAGCTTGGCCGGCCCCACTGAAGCTTTCTTT.

This rearrangement joins TRBV11-2 to TRBJ1-5; D uncertain. The germline V gene encodes CDR1 SGHAT and CDR2 FQNNGV. V gave up 5 bases and J gave up 4 bases, with 9 bases separating them. The CDR3 runs to 13 residues. CDR3 in amino acids: CASSLGVNQPQHF. The CDR3 DNA sequence: TGTGCCAGCAGCCTTGGGGTGAATCAGCCCCAGCATTTT. The full variable domain, completed using reference TRBV11-2 and TRBJ1-5, is EAGVAQSPRYKIIEKRQSVAFWCNPISGHATLYWYQQILGQGPKLLIQFQNNGVVDDSQLPKDRFSAERLKGVDSTLKIQPAKLEDSAVYLCASSLGVNQPQHFGDGTRLSIL.

V usage is TRBV11-2 and J usage is TRBJ2-3, with unresolved D. This CDR3 has 14 residues. Germline V CDR1 and CDR2: SGHAT, FQNNGV. Trimming stripped 2 bases from V and 2 bases from J, with 8 bases between. The CDR3 loop reads CASSLIALTDTQYF. CDR3 DNA: TGTGCCAGCAGCTTAATAGCTCTCACAGATACGCAGTATTTT.

The chain joins TRBV5-5 to TRBJ1-5; D is undetermined. The V gene lost 2 bases and the J gene lost 1 base, with 10 bases spanning the gap. CDR1 is SGHKS, CDR2 YYEKEE, per germline (reference sequence). This CDR3 has 15 residues. CDR3 DNA sequence: TGTGCCAGCAGCTTTGGCCCAAACAGCAATCAGCCCCAGCATTTT. Amino acid sequence: CASSFGPNSNQPQHF.

A single count supports this clone. This rearrangement joins TRBV6-6 to TRBJ1-6; no reliable D call. Trimming pared 8 bases from V and 5 bases from J, leaving 13 bases between. Per germline, CDR1 MNHNY and CDR2 SVGAGI (reference sequence). This CDR3 region has 14 residues. For the CDR3, the DNA is TGTGCCAGCGGGCCAGGAGTTAATAATTCACCCCTCCACTTT. Amino acid sequence: CASGPGVNNSPLHF.

V and J are TRBV6-1 and TRBJ1-3; D unresolved. The CDR3 runs 12 residues. CDR1 is MNHNS, CDR2 SASEGT, per germline. V was shortened by 8 bases and J by 2 bases, with 7 bases between the two germline ends. The CDR3 is CASQGPGNTIYF. CDR3 nucleotides: TGTGCCAGCCAAGGTCCTGGAAACACCATATATTTT.

The J gene is TRBJ1-2, the V gene TRBV7-6; no reliable D call. This CDR3 has 18 amino acids. V lost 0 bases to trimming and J lost 3 bases, with 20 bases between them. Per germline, CDR1 SGHVS and CDR2 FNYEAQ. The CDR3: CASSLAKPRPPRDYGYTF. Here the CDR3 DNA reads TGTGCCAGCAGCTTAGCAAAGCCACGACCCCCGAGGGACTATGGCTACACCTTC.

This chain connects TRBV6-1 to TRBJ1-4, with D unresolved. CDR3 length: 15 residues. Trimming took off 7 bases at V and 6 bases at J, with 18 bases between the two ends. CDR1 and CDR2 (germline): MNHNS, SASEGT. The CDR3 region is CASKGNNVVDEKLFF. DNA for the CDR3: TGTGCCAGCAAAGGGAACAATGTGGTAGATGAAAAACTGTTTTTT.

The chain carries TRBV30 and TRBJ1-6, with D unresolved. Germline lookup yields CDR1 GTSNPN and CDR2 SVGIG (reference sequence). Deletions cut 1 base from V and 7 bases from J, with 8 bases between. The CDR3 sequence is 13 residues long. CDR3 coding DNA: TGTGCCTGGAGTGACGGGGTGAATTCACCCCTCCACTTT. Translating gives CAWSDGVNSPLHF.

The rearrangement uses TRBV10-3 and TRBJ2-1; a weak D match, TRBD1 (5 bases). The CDR3 runs 18 residues. Germline lookup yields CDR1 ENHRY and CDR2 SYGVKD. V was cut by 1 base and J by 8 bases, with 24 bases left in between. The CDR3 loop reads CAISEFRSRDGARDEQFF. In DNA, the CDR3 is TGTGCCATCAGTGAGTTTCGGTCTCGTGATGGGGCCCGGGATGAGCAGTTCTTC.

The V call is TRBV28, the J call TRBJ2-7, with D tentatively TRBD1 (6 bases). CDR1 is MDHEN and CDR2 is SYDVKM in the germline V gene. The CDR3 contains 15 residues. Trimming took 3 bases from V and 4 from J, leaving 16 bases between them. CDR3 amino acids: CASSFGTGQTYEQYF. The CDR3 DNA sequence: TGTGCCAGCAGTTTTGGGACCGGACAGACATACGAGCAGTACTTC. Using reference TRBV28 and TRBJ2-7 for the parts outside the CDR3, the full variable domain is DVKVTQSSRYLVKRTGEKVFLECVQDMDHENMFWYRQDPGLGLRLIYFSYDVKMKEKGDIPEGYSVSREKKERFSLILESASTNQTSMYLCASSFGTGQTYEQYFGPGTRLTVT.

This clone was observed once. The genes are TRBV4-2 and TRBJ2-7, with 9 bases identical to TRBD1. CDR3 length equals 14 residues. The germline V gene encodes CDR1 LGHNA and CDR2 YNFKEQ. V dropped 4 bases and J dropped 3; count of bases not matched to a gene: 4. This chain's CDR3 is CASSRTGESYEQYF. The CDR3 nucleotides are TGTGCCAGCAGCCGGACAGGGGAAAGCTACGAGCAGTACTTC.

The chain recombines TRBV10-3 with TRBJ2-3; D gene unclear. Germline V lookup: CDR1 ENHRY, CDR2 SYGVKD. Trimming shortened V by 7 bases and J by 0 bases, and 2 bases separated the two germline ends. There are 11 residues in the CDR3. The CDR3 spells CAIKSTDTQYF. The CDR3 bases are TGTGCCATCAAGAGCACAGATACGCAGTATTTT.

The V and J genes are TRBV6-5 and TRBJ2-3, with 7 bases lining up with TRBD2. The CDR3 has 15 amino acids. With 3 bases clipped from V and 5 bases from J, the junction kept 8 bases outside the gene matches. Looked up from germline, CDR1 is MNHEY and CDR2 is SVGAGI. The CDR3 coding sequence is TGTGCCAGCAGTTATAGCGCGGGAGTTCAAGATACGCAGTATTTT. This translates into CASSYSAGVQDTQYF.